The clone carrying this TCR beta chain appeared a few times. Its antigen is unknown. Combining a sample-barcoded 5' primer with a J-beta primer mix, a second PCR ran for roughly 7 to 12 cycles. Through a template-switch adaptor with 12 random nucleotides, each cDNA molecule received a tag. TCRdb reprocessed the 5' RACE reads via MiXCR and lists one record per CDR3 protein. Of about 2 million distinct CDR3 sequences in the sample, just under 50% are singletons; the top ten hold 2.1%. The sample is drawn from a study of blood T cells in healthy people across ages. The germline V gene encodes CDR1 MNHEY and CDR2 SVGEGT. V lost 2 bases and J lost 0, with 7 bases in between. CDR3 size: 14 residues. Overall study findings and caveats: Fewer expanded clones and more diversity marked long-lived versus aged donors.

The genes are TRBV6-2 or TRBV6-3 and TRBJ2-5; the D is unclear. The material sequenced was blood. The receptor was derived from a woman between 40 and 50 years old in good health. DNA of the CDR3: TGTGCCAGCAGTTACGCCGGACACCAAGAGACCCAGTACTTC. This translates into CASSYAGHQETQYF.